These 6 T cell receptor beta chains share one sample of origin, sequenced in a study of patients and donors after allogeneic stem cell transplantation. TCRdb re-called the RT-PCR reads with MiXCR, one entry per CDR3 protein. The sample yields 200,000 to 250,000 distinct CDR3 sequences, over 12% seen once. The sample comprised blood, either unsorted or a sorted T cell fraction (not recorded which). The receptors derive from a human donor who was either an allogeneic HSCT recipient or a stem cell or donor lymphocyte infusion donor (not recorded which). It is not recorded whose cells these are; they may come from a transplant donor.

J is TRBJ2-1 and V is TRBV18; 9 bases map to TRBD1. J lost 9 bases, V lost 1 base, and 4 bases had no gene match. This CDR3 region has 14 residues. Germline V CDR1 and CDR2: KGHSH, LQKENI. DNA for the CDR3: TGTGCCAGCTCACCACAGGACAGGGGAGGTGAGCAGTTCTTC. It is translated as CASSPQDRGGEQFF.

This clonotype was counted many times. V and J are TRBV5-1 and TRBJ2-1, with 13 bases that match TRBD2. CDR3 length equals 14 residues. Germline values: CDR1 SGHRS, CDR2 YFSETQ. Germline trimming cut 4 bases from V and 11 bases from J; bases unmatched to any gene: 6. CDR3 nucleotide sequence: TGCGCCAGCAGCAGCGGACTAGCGGGAGAGAAGCAGTTCTTC. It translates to CASSSGLAGEKQFF.

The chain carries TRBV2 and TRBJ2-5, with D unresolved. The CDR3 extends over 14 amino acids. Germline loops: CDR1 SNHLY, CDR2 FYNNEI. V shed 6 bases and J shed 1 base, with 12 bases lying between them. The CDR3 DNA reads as TGTGCCAGCAGCCCGACCAGGTCCCAAGAGACCCAGTACTTC. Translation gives CASSPTRSQETQYF.

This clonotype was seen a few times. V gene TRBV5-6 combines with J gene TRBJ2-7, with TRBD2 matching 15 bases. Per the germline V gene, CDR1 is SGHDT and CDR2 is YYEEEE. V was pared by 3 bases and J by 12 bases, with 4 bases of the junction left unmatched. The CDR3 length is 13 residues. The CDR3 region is CASSSGLAGGPYF. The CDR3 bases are TGTGCCAGCAGCTCCGGACTAGCGGGAGGGCCGTACTTC.

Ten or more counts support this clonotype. CDR3: CASSRTEEDGYTF. The CDR3 DNA reads TGCGCCAGCAGCAGGACAGAGGAGGATGGCTACACCTTC. The chain employs TRBV4-3 and TRBJ1-2, with D possibly TRBD1 on 6 matching bases. Germline values: CDR1 LGHNA, CDR2 YSLEER. Trimming cost V 5 bases and J 6 bases, with 13 bases left between them. The CDR3 has 13 amino acids.

Written as DNA, the CDR3 is TGTGCCAGCAGTCCAAGGACTAGCGGGGGGGCCTGGGAGACCCAGTACTTC. Its protein is CASSPRTSGGAWETQYF. The V and J genes are TRBV27 and TRBJ2-5; 15 positions match TRBD2. V lost 5 bases and J lost 5; bases outside the gene matches: 9. The length of the CDR3 is 17 residues. Germline lookup yields CDR1 MNHEY and CDR2 SMNVEV (reference sequence).